This T cell receptor beta chain is from a study of blood T cell repertoires in COVID-19. Study at large: Sample material is recorded as cDNA or gDNA derived from T cells, B-cell-depleted T cells, or PBMCs.

Seattle cases were enrolled at active infection and followed longitudinally. Trimming removed 4 bases from V and 4 bases from J, with 8 bases in between. Germline V gene lookup returns CDR1 SGHKS and CDR2 YYEKEE (reference sequence). CDR3 size: 12 residues. As handled by the study authors: Estimation of nucleated cell counts relied on the amplification of reference gene primers. TCRdb keeps only in-frame clones here, not all; method: immunoSEQ multiplex PCR. That table furnishes V, J and clone size, whereas the DNA furnished D and trimming. The sample yields 75,000 to 85,000 clones, approximately 84% seen once.

The chain joins TRBV5-5 to TRBJ1-1; D is unclear. This clonotype was sampled from a man between 60 and 75 years old with COVID-19, enrolled during active disease. The sample consisted of peripheral blood. The CDR3 reads CASSLARTEAFF. In DNA form, the CDR3 reads TGTGCCAGCAGCCTGGCCCGCACTGAAGCTTTCTTT.